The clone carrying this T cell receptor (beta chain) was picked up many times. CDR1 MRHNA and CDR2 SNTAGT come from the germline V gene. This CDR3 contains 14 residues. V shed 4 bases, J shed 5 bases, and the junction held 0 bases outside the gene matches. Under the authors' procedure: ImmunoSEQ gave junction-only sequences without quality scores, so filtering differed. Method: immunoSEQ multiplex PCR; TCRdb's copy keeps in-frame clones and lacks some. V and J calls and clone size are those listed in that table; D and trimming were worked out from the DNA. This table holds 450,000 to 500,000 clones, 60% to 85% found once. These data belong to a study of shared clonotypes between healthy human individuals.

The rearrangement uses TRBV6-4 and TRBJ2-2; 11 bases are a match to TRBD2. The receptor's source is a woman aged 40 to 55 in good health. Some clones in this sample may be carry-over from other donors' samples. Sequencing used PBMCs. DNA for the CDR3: TGTGCCAGCAGTGTAGCGGGAGGGACCGGGGAGCTGTTTTTT. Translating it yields CASSVAGGTGELFF.